The present T cell receptor (beta chain) was sequenced within a study of shared clonotypes between healthy human individuals. TCRdb keeps only in-frame clones here, not all; method: immunoSEQ multiplex PCR. The repertoire holds 2 million to 3 million clones, with roughly 93% as singletons. The study separated CD4+ cells into CD45RA+ naive and CD45RA-negative memory subsets. V was shortened by 5 bases and J by 2 bases, with 9 bases between the two germline ends. The CDR3 has 14 residues. The germline gives CDR1 SEHNR, CDR2 FQNEAQ (reference sequence). The source of this sequence is a man between 18 and 35 years old in good health. Some clones in this sample may be carry-over from other donors' samples. The V gene is TRBV7-9, the J gene TRBJ1-4, with a tentative D call TRBD1 (5 bases). Sequenced: naive CD4+ T cells from PBMCs. Described subset: CD45RA+ positively selected. CDR3 coding DNA: TGTGCCAGCAGCCCGGGGGTGACTAATGAAAAACTGTTTTTT. Translated: CASSPGVTNEKLFF.